This record concerns one T cell receptor (beta chain) sequence. Its antigen is still unknown. These data originate in a study of CD8+CD57+ T cells in acquired aplastic anemia. For the study at large: Sorted CD4+ plus CD8+ cells gave DNA averaging approximately 3.2 ug. The average read count for CD4+ cells in healthy donors was 9 million to 14 million. Notes on the study in general: No significant difference in CD8+ Simpson's diversity was found between patients and controls. Patients and controls shared just under 30 CD8+ CDR3 sequences.

Trimming cost V 1 base and J 5 bases; bases outside gene matches: 4. Germline V CDR1 and CDR2: DFQATT, SNEGSKA (reference sequence). This CDR3 is built from 14 residues. Both TCR beta VDJ combination and CDR3 sequence profiling were carried out. Genomic DNA was the template for this profiling. TCRdb re-analysed the reads in MiXCR, keeping a single row per CDR3 protein. The sample holds just over 400,000 distinct CDR3 sequences; about two thirds are singletons and the top ten take under 4.5%. This chain links TRBV20-1 with TRBJ2-3; 9 positions match TRBD2. This receptor was identified in a human donor in good health, serving as a control. Sequencing input: sorted CD4+, CD8+, or CD8+CD57+ T cells (not recorded which) from PBMCs. The CDR3: CSARGGGARDTQYF. CDR3 coding DNA: TGCAGTGCTAGAGGCGGGGGGGCGCGAGATACGCAGTATTTT.